One and the same sample provided the 7 T cell receptor beta chains below, sequenced in a study of blood T cell repertoires in COVID-19. Repertoires were generated with immunoSEQ multiplex PCR, while TCRdb's copy carries only in-frame clones and drops some. In the table there are 320,000 or so clones, around 90% of which are singletons. The sample consisted of PBMCs or T cells enriched from blood (not recorded which). These receptors were collected from a man in his fifties or sixties who had recovered from COVID-19.

The V gene is TRBV6-1, the J gene TRBJ1-4; D is possibly TRBD1 (5 bases). The CDR3 covers 15 residues. Trimming cost V 3 bases and J 7 bases, with 15 bases left between them. Per germline, CDR1 MNHNS and CDR2 SASEGT. The CDR3 is CASSDNRGIGEKLFF. The CDR3 DNA reads as TGTGCCAGCAGTGATAATAGGGGAATTGGTGAAAAACTGTTTTTT.

The genes are TRBV5-4 and TRBJ1-1, with a weak D call TRBD1 (6 bases). The V end was cut by 0 bases, the J end by 1 base, with 19 bases between. Per germline, CDR1 SGHNT and CDR2 YYREEE (reference sequence). CDR3 length: 18 amino acids. CDR3 DNA sequence: TGTGCCAGCAGCTTGGTTGGGGGGGTGGCAGGGGAGAACACTGAAGCTTTCTTT. This gives the protein CASSLVGGVAGENTEAFF.

This clone came up a few times. V gene TRBV18 combines with J gene TRBJ1-5; tentative D call: TRBD1 (6 bases). V lost 3 bases to trimming and J lost 3 bases, with 9 bases between them. Germline lookup yields CDR1 KGHSH and CDR2 LQKENI. The CDR3 is 14 amino acids. CDR3 in amino acids: CASSPQGNNQPQHF. The CDR3 DNA reads as TGTGCCAGCTCACCCCAGGGGAACAATCAGCCCCAGCATTTT.

This clone was picked up one time. J is TRBJ2-5 and V is TRBV5-1, with a weak D call TRBD1 (6 bases). V was pared by 8 bases and J by 2 bases, with 22 bases between. The CDR3 sequence is 16 residues long. In germline, CDR1 is SGHRS, CDR2 YFSETQ. CDR3 bases: TGCGCCAGTGCCCAAGCCCAGTTCACAGGGCAAGAGACCCAGTACTTC. Amino acids: CASAQAQFTGQETQYF.

The chain recombines TRBV12-5 with TRBJ2-1, with 9 nucleotides matching TRBD1. CDR3 length: 13 residues. Germline CDR1 is LGHNT and CDR2 is FRNRAP. V lost 6 bases, J lost 9 bases, and 6 bases stayed unmatched. The CDR3 here is CASGSQGAGEQFF. CDR3 bases: TGTGCTAGTGGCTCACAGGGGGCAGGTGAGCAGTTCTTC.

The chain has TRBV19 and TRBJ1-6; D gene ambiguous. Trimming took 4 bases from V and 0 from J, leaving 4 bases between them. Germline V gives CDR1 LNHDA, CDR2 SQIVND (reference sequence). CDR3 length: 14 residues. The CDR3: CASSTSSYNSPLHF. In DNA form, the CDR3 reads TGTGCCAGTAGTACGAGCTCCTATAATTCACCCCTCCACTTT.

This chain joins TRBV12-3 or TRBV12-4 and TRBJ2-7, with 10 bases matching TRBD2. CDR3 length: 13 amino acids. After removal of 6 bases from V and 3 bases from J, the junction contained 2 bases not matched to a gene. The CDR3 coding sequence is TGTGCCAGCAGACTAGCGGGGCTCTACGAGCAGTACTTC. Protein product: CASRLAGLYEQYF.